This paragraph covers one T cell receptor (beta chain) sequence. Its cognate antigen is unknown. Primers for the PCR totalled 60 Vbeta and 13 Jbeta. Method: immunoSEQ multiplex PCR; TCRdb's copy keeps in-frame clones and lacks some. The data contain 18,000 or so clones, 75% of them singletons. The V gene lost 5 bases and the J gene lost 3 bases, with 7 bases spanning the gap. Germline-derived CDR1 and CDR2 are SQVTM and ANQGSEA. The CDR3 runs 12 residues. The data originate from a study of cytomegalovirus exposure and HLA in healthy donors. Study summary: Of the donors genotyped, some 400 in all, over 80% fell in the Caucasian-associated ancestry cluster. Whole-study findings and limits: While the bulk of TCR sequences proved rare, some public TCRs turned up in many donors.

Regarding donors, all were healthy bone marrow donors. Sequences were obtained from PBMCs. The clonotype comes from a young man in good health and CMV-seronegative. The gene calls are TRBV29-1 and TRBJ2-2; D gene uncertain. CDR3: CSVIPDTGELFF. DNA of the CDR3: TGCAGCGTTATTCCCGACACCGGGGAGCTGTTTTTT.